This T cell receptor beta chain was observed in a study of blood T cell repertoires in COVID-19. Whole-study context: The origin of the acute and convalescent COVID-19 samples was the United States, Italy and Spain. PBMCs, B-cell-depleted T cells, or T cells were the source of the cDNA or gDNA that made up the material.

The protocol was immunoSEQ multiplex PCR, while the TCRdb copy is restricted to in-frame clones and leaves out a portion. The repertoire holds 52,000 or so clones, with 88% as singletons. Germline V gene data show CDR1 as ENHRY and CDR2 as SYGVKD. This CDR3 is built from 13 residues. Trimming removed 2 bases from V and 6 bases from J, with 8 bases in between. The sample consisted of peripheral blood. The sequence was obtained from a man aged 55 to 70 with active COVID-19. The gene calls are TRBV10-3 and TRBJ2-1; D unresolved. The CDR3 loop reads CAISEPPSNEQFF. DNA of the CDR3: TGTGCCATCAGTGAGCCCCCCTCCAATGAGCAGTTCTTC.